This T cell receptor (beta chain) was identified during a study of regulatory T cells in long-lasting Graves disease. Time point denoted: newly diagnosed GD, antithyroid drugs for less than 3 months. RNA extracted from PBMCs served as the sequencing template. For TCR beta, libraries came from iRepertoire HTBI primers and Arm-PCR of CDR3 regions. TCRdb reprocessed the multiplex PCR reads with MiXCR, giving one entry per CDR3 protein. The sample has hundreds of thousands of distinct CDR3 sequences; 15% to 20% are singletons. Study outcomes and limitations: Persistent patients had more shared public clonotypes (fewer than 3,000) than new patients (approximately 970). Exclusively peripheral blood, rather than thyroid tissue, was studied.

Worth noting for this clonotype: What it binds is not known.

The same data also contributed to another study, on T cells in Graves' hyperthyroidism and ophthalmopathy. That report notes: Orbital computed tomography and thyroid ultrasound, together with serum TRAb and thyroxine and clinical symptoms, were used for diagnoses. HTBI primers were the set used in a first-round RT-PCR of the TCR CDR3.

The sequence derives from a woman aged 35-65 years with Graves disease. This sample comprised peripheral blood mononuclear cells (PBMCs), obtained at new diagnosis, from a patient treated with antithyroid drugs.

This CDR3 is CASSQDIRAHNEQFF. The CDR3 DNA follows: TGTGCCAGCAGCCAAGATATCAGGGCCCACAATGAGCAGTTCTTC. The chain is built from TRBV3-1 and TRBJ2-1, with a tentative D call TRBD1 (5 bases). The germline V gene encodes CDR1 LGHDT and CDR2 YNNKEL (reference sequence). Deletions cut 0 bases from V and 5 bases from J, with 11 bases between. The length of the CDR3 is 15 residues.